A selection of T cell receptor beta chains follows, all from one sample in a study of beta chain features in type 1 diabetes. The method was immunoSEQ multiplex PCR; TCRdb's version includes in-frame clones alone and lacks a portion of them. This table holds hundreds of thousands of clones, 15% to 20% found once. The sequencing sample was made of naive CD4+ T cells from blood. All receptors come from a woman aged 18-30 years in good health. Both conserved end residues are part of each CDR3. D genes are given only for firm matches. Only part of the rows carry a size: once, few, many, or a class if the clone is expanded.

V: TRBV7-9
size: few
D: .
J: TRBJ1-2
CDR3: CASSLLGLGGYTF
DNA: TGTGCCAGCAGCTTACTCGGGCTCGGTGGCTACACCTTC

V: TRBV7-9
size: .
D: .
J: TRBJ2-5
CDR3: CASSLARFSQETQYF
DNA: TGTGCCAGCAGCTTAGCGCGTTTCAGCCAAGAGACCCAGTACTTC

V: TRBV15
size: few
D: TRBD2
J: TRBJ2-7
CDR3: CATSRDLEAGVEKYEQYF
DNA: TGTGCCACCAGCAGAGATTTGGAGGCGGGAGTGGAGAAGTACGAGCAGTACTTC

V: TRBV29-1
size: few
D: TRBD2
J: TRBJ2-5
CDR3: CSVRTSGQETQYF
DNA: TGCAGCGTAAGGACTAGCGGCCAAGAGACCCAGTACTTC

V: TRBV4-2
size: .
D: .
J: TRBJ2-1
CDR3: CASSRDQWGDEQFF
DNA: TGTGCCAGCAGCCGGGACCAGTGGGGGGATGAGCAGTTCTTC

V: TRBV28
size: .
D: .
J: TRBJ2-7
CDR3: CASSLAERAREQYF
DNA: TGTGCCAGCAGTTTAGCCGAGAGGGCCCGCGAGCAGTACTTC

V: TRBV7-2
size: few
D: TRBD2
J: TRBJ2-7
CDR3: CASRSQLAGAYEQYF
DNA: TGTGCCAGCAGAAGCCAACTAGCGGGGGCCTACGAGCAGTACTTC

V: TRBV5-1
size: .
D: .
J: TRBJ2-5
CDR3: CASSKGQGGFADQETQYF
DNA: TGCGCCAGCAGCAAAGGGCAGGGTGGGTTTGCGGACCAAGAGACCCAGTACTTC

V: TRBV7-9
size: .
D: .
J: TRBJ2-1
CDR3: CASRRTNEQFF
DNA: TGTGCCAGCCGCCGAACCAATGAGCAGTTCTTC

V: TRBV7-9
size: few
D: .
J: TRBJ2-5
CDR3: CASSFRGSKTQYF
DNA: TGTGCCAGCAGCTTTCGAGGAAGCAAGACCCAGTACTTC

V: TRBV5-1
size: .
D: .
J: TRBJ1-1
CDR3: CASSLVPNTEAFF
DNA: TGCGCCAGCAGCTTGGTCCCGAACACTGAAGCTTTCTTT

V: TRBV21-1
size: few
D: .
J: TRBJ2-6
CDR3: CASSAPGTGGSGANVLTF
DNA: TGTGCCAGCAGCGCGCCCGGGACAGGGGGCTCTGGGGCCAACGTCCTGACTTTC

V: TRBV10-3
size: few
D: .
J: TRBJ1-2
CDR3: CAISEAQAGYGYTF
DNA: TGTGCCATCAGTGAAGCCCAAGCAGGCTATGGCTACACCTTC

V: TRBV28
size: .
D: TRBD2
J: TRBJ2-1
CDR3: CASSFSRFMLAGGTVNLFF
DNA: TGTGCCAGCAGTTTTTCGCGGTTTATGCTAGCGGGAGGCACCGTAAACCTATTCTTC

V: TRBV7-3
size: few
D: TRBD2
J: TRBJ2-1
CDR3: CASSPGTSNEQFF
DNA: TGTGCCAGCAGCCCCGGGACTAGCAATGAGCAGTTCTTC

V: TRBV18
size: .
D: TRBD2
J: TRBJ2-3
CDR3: CASSPRGLARDTQYF
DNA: TGTGCCAGCTCACCCCGGGGACTAGCAAGGGATACGCAGTATTTT

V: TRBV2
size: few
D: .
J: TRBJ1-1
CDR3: CASSPEGNTEAFF
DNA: TGTGCCAGCAGTCCCGAGGGGAACACTGAAGCTTTCTTT

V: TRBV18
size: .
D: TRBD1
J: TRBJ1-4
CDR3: CASSPRQGKDEKLFF
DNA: TGTGCCAGCTCACCTCGACAGGGGAAAGATGAAAAACTGTTTTTT

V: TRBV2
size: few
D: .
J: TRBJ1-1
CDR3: CASTEGENTEAFF
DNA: TGTGCCAGCACCGAGGGGGAGAACACTGAAGCTTTCTTT

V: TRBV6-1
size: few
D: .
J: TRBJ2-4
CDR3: CASSEVGVLGKNIQYF
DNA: TGTGCCAGCAGTGAAGTTGGGGTTCTTGGCAAAAACATTCAGTACTTC

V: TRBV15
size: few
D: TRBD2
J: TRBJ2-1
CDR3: CATSRGLAGVNNEQFF
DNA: TGTGCCACCAGCAGAGGACTAGCGGGGGTGAACAATGAGCAGTTCTTC

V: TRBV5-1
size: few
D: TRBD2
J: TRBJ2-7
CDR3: CASSRGELYEQYF
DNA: TGCGCCAGCAGCCGGGGGGAGCTCTACGAGCAGTACTTC

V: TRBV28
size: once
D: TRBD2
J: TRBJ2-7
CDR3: CASSLSASGNYEQYF
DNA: TGTGCCAGCAGTTTATCGGCTAGCGGGAACTACGAGCAGTACTTC

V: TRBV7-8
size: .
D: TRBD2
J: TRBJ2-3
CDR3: CASSLGGRALAVHVYF
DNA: TGTGCCAGCAGCTTAGGCGGGAGGGCCCTGGCTGTCCATGTGTATTTT

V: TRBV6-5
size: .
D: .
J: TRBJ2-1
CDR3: CASRASSYNEQFF
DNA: TGTGCCAGCAGAGCTAGTAGCTACAATGAGCAGTTCTTC

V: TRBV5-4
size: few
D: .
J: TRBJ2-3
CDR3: CASSPVATDTQYF
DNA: TGTGCCAGCAGCCCTGTTGCGACAGATACGCAGTATTTT

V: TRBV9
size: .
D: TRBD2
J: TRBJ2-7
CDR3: CASSVGLAAGEQYF
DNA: TGTGCCAGCAGCGTAGGACTAGCAGCGGGCGAGCAGTACTTC

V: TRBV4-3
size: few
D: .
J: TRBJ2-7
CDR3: CASSQGLQGLGEQYF
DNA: TGCGCCAGCAGCCAAGGGTTACAGGGTCTCGGCGAGCAGTACTTC

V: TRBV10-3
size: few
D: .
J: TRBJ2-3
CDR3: CAISESRLADTQYF
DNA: TGTGCCATCAGTGAGTCGCGGCTAGCAGATACGCAGTATTTT

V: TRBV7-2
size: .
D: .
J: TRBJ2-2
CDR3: CASSLTRTGELFF
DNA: TGTGCCAGCAGCTTAACCCGCACCGGGGAGCTGTTTTTT

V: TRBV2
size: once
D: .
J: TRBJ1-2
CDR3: CASSDGGDWETF
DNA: TGTGCCAGCAGTGATGGTGGGGACTGGGAAACCTTC

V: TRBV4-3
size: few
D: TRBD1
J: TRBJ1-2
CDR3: CASSQDSQPGGAPYGYTF
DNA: TGCGCCAGCAGCCAAGATTCCCAGCCAGGGGGAGCTCCCTATGGCTACACCTTC

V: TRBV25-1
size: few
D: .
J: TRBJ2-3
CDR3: CASSEYGVYTDTQYF
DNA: TGTGCCAGCAGTGAATATGGGGTTTACACAGATACGCAGTATTTT

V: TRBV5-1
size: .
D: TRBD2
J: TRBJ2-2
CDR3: CASSMSRLASTGELFF
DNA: TGCGCCAGCAGCATGTCCAGACTAGCGAGCACCGGGGAGCTGTTTTTT

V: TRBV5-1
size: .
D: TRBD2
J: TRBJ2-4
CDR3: CASSHDPTLAGGSKNIQYF
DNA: TGCGCCAGCAGCCACGACCCCACTCTAGCGGGAGGCTCCAAAAACATTCAGTACTTC

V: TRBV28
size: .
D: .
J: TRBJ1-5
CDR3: CASSLSLAGSSNQPQHF
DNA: TGTGCCAGCAGTTTATCTCTAGCAGGATCTAGCAATCAGCCCCAGCATTTT

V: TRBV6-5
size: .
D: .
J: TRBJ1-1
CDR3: CASSRLVNTEAFF
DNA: TGTGCCAGCAGTAGGTTGGTAAACACTGAAGCTTTCTTT

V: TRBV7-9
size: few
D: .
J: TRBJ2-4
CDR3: CASSLVQGNIQYF
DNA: TGTGCCAGCAGCTTAGTTCAGGGTAACATTCAGTACTTC

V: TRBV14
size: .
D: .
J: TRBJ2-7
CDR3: CASSQVSGKYEQYF
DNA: TGTGCCAGCAGCCAAGTCTCAGGGAAGTACGAGCAGTACTTC

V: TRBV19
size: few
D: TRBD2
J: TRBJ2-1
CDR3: CASKTSGRGYNEQFF
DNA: TGTGCCAGTAAAACTAGCGGGAGGGGGTACAATGAGCAGTTCTTC

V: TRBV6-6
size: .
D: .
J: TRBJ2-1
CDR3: CASYGTQSKPMFF
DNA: TGTGCCAGCTACGGTACTCAATCCAAGCCCATGTTCTTC

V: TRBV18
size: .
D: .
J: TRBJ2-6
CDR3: CASSPGTLNVLTF
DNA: TGTGCCAGCTCACCGGGGACCCTCAACGTCCTGACTTTC

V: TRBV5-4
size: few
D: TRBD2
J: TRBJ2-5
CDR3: CASSYLAGGIGEQYF
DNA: TGTGCCAGCAGCTACCTAGCGGGAGGTATTGGGGAGCAGTACTTC

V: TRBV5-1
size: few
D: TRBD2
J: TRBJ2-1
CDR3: CASSLGVAGGGNEQFF
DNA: TGCGCCAGCAGCTTGGGAGTCGCGGGAGGTGGCAATGAGCAGTTCTTC

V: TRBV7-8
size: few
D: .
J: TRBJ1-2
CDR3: CASSLATDGGGYTF
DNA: TGTGCCAGCAGCTTAGCGACAGACGGGGGTGGCTACACCTTC

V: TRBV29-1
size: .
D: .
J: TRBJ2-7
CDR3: CSAVHYEQYF
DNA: TGCAGCGCAGTCCACTACGAGCAGTACTTC

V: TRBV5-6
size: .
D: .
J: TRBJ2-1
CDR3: CASSLRNNEQFF
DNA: TGTGCCAGCAGCTTGAGGAACAATGAGCAGTTCTTC

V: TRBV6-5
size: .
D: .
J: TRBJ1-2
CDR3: CASSYSRQGANYGYTF
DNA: TGTGCCAGCAGTTACTCTAGGCAGGGCGCTAACTATGGCTACACCTTC

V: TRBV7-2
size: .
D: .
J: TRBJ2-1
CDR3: CASSLALFRESYNEQFF
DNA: TGTGCCAGCAGCTTAGCGTTGTTTCGAGAGTCCTACAATGAGCAGTTCTTC

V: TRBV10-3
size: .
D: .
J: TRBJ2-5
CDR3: CAISEREETQYF
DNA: TGTGCCATCAGTGAGCGGGAAGAGACCCAGTACTTC

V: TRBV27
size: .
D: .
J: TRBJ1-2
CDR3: CASRPSGGRNYGYTF
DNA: TGTGCCAGCAGACCCAGCGGGGGACGGAACTATGGCTACACCTTC

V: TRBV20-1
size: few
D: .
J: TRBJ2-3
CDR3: CSARDRLEQYF
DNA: TGCAGTGCTAGAGACCGACTTGAGCAGTATTTT

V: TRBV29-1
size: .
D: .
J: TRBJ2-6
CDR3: CSVDMPGANVLTF
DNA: TGCAGCGTTGATATGCCTGGGGCCAACGTCCTGACTTTC

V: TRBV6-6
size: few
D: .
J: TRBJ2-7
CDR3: CASSKGPNFYEQYF
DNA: TGTGCCAGCAGCAAGGGACCGAATTTCTACGAGCAGTACTTC

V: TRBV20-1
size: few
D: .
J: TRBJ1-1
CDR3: CSARGLAFF
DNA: TGCAGTGCTAGGGGGTTGGCTTTCTTT